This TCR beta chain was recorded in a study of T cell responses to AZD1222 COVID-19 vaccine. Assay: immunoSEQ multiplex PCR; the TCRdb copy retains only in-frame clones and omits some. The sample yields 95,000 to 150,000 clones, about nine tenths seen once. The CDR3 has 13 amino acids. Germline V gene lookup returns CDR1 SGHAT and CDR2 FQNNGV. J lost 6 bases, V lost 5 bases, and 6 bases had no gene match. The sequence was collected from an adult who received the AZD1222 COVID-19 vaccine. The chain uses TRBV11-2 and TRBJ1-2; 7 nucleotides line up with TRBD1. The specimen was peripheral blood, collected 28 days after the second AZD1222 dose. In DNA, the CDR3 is TGTGCCAGCAGCCCGACAGGGTCCAATGGCTACACCTTC. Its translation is CASSPTGSNGYTF. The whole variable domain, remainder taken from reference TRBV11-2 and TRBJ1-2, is EAGVAQSPRYKIIEKRQSVAFWCNPISGHATLYWYQQILGQGPKLLIQFQNNGVVDDSQLPKDRFSAERLKGVDSTLKIQPAKLEDSAVYLCASSPTGSNGYTFGSGTRLTVV.